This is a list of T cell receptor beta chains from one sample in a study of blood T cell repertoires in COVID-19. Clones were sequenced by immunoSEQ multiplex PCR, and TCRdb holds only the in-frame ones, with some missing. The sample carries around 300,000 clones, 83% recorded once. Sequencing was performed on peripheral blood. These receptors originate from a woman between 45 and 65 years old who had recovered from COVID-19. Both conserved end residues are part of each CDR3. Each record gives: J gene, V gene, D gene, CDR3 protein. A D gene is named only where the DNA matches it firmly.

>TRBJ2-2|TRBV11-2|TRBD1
CASSPDRGRNTGELFF
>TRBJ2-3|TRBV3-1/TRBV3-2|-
CASEGRTMGITQYF
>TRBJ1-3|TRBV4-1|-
CASSLTGTHSGNTIYF
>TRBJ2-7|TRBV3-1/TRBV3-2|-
CASSRGVFYEQYF
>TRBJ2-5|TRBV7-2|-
CASSLDGQYQETQYF
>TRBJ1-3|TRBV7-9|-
CASSQLQSSGNTIYF
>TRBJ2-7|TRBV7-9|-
CASSLTSPYEQYF
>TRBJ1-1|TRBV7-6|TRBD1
CASSLSTGGASNTEAFF
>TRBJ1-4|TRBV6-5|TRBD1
CASSYEGWTGYEKLFF
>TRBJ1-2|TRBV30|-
CAWRVSDSANYGYTF
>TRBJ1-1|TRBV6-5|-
CASSYSGALVGTEAFF
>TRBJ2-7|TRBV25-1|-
CASSSTGRYEQYF
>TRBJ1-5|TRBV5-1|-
CASSLATGQEPQHF
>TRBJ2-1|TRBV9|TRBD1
CASSVVQGAGEQFF
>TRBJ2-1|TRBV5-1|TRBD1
CASSSPPRGQYNEQFF
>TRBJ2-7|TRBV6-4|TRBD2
CASPPTGGSYEQYF
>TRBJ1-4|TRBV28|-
CASSWQLNEKLFF
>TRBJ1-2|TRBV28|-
CASSLLTDYGYTF
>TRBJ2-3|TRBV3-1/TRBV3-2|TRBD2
CASSPGLAGGDTQYF
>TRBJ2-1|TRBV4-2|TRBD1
CASSQDARTGDNEQFF
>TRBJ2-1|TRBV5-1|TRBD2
CASSLATSGSHEQFF
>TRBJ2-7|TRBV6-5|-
CASSSLSGSYEQYF
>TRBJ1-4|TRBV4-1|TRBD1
CASSQDRTGGWEKLFF
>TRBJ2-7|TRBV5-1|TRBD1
CASSLTGGYEQYF
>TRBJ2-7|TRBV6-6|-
CASSYSGGVPYEQYF